Following are 21 T cell receptor beta chains from one sample sequenced in a study of patients and donors after allogeneic stem cell transplantation. TCRdb re-analysed the RT-PCR reads in MiXCR, keeping a single row per CDR3 protein. The profile shows more than 850,000 distinct CDR3 sequences, roughly 17% of them singletons. Sequencing input: blood, either unsorted or a sorted T cell fraction (not recorded which). Receptor source: a human donor who was either an allogeneic HSCT recipient or a stem cell or donor lymphocyte infusion donor (not recorded which). It is not recorded whose cells these are; they may come from a transplant donor.

This CDR3 is CASSSGRVGGTTYEQYF. The CDR3 nucleotides are TGTGCCAGCAGCTCGGGCCGTGTTGGCGGGACAACCTACGAGCAGTACTTC. The chain joins TRBV7-9 to TRBJ2-7; D may correspond to TRBD1 or TRBD2 (6 bases each). CDR1 SEHNR and CDR2 FQNEAQ come from the germline V gene (reference sequence). CDR3 length equals 17 residues. V was cut by 4 bases and J by 2 bases, with 21 bases left in between.

The rearrangement uses TRBV15 and TRBJ2-1, with 7 bases aligning to TRBD1. J was trimmed by 4 bases and V by 1 base; bases with no gene match: 7. This CDR3 contains 16 residues. CDR1 and CDR2 from the germline V gene are LNHNV and YYDKDF (reference sequence). DNA for the CDR3: TGTGCCACCAGCAGAGCCCGGGACAGTCATTACAATGAGCAGTTCTTC. Its translation is CATSRARDSHYNEQFF.

This chain uses TRBV5-6 with TRBJ2-5, with 10 bases matching TRBD2. Looked up from germline, CDR1 is SGHDT and CDR2 is YYEEEE. Unmatched junction bases numbered 6, after V lost 2 bases and J lost 2 bases. The CDR3 is made up of 16 amino acids. CDR3: CASSLTSGVVQETQYF. DNA of the CDR3: TGTGCCAGCAGCTTAACTAGCGGGGTCGTACAAGAGACCCAGTACTTC. Variable domain in full (rest from reference TRBV5-6 and TRBJ2-5): DAGVTQSPTHLIKTRGQQVTLRCSPKSGHDTVSWYQQALGQGPQFIFQYYEEEERQRGNFPDRFSGHQFPNYSSELNVNALLLGDSALYLCASSLTSGVVQETQYFGPGTRLLVL.

This clonotype turned up a few times. The chain is built from TRBV14 and TRBJ2-1, with 10 bases identical to TRBD2. The germline V gene encodes CDR1 SGHDN and CDR2 FVKESK. The CDR3 contains 16 residues. V was clipped by 3 bases and J by 4 bases; unmatched bases: 6. The CDR3 sequence is CASSQEREGKYNEQFF. The DNA for the CDR3 is TGTGCCAGCAGCCAGGAGCGGGAGGGTAAATACAATGAGCAGTTCTTC.

Only a few counts were recorded for this clonotype. The chain combines TRBV20-1 with TRBJ2-7; D ambiguous. V was trimmed by 5 bases and J by 0 bases, leaving 17 bases between them. CDR1 DFQATT and CDR2 SNEGSKA come from the germline V gene (reference sequence). This CDR3 is built from 15 residues. This chain's CDR3 is CSAPPKSESSYEQYF. In DNA form, the CDR3 reads TGCAGTGCTCCTCCAAAGTCTGAGAGCTCCTACGAGCAGTACTTC.

This clonotype occurred a few times. The CDR3 loop reads CASSPQGRSSTVEQYF. The CDR3 DNA is TGTGCCAGCTCACCACAAGGAAGGTCTAGCACTGTCGAGCAGTACTTC. The V call is TRBV18, the J call TRBJ2-7, with D possibly being TRBD2 (5 bases). This CDR3 region has 16 residues. CDR1 KGHSH and CDR2 LQKENI come from the germline V gene. V lost 1 base, J lost 6 bases, and 19 bases lay in between.

This clonotype has just a few counts. V gene TRBV7-9 combines with J gene TRBJ2-1; the match to TRBD1 covers 7 bases. The length of the CDR3 is 16 residues. V trimming: 7 bases; J trimming: 7 bases; junction bases outside the gene matches: 16. CDR1 is SEHNR and CDR2 is FQNEAQ in the germline V gene (reference sequence). The CDR3 DNA reads as TGTGCCAGCAAACTCCCCGGACAGGAGTTAGGGAATGAGCAGTTCTTC. Encoded protein: CASKLPGQELGNEQFF.

The chain combines TRBV5-6 with TRBJ2-1; 13 bases are shared with TRBD2. The germline CDR1 and CDR2 sequences are SGHDT and YYEEEE. V was clipped by 1 base and J by 10 bases; unmatched bases: 5. The CDR3 extends over 15 amino acids. The CDR3 DNA sequence: TGTGCCAGCAGCTTGACTAGCGGGGGGGCTGAAGAGCAGTTCTTC. Translating gives CASSLTSGGAEEQFF.

The chain joins TRBV2 to TRBJ2-2; possible D gene TRBD1, 5 bases. V was shortened by 7 bases and J by 1 base, with 7 bases between the two germline ends. Germline V gives CDR1 SNHLY, CDR2 FYNNEI. This CDR3 region has 13 residues. CDR3 sequence reads: CASIRENTGELFF. CDR3 DNA: TGTGCCAGCATCAGGGAGAACACCGGGGAGCTGTTTTTT.

The chain joins TRBV24-1 to TRBJ2-1; D unresolved. V lost 1 base to trimming and J lost 4 bases, with 10 bases between them. CDR3 length: 15 amino acids. CDR1 is KGHDR, CDR2 SFDVKD, per germline. The CDR3 DNA follows: TGTGCCACCAGTGATTTTGGCAGCCCTTACAATGAGCAGTTCTTC. Its protein product is CATSDFGSPYNEQFF.

This clonotype was counted many times. The chain is built from TRBV5-1 and TRBJ2-7; D is uncertain. Germline V gene sequence: CDR1 SGHRS, CDR2 YFSETQ. V dropped 0 bases and J dropped 4 bases, with 11 bases sitting between them. This CDR3 is built from 14 residues. This CDR3 reads CASSLADGLYEQYF. The CDR3 coding sequence is TGCGCCAGCAGCTTGGCCGACGGGCTATACGAGCAGTACTTC.

The rearrangement links TRBV6-5 to TRBJ2-7, with TRBD2 matching over 11 bases. Trimming at V came to 0 bases and at J to 2 bases, leaving 3 bases not matched to a gene. The CDR3 runs 16 residues. Germline V gene sequence: CDR1 MNHEY, CDR2 SVGAGI. The CDR3, as DNA: TGTGCCAGCAGTTACTCGGGACTAGCGGCAACCTACGAGCAGTACTTC. It translates to CASSYSGLAATYEQYF.

CDR3 protein: CASSQTQGIIQYF. CDR3 DNA sequence: TGCGCCAGCAGCCAAACCCAGGGAATCATTCAGTACTTC. This chain joins TRBV4-3 and TRBJ2-4, with a tentative D call TRBD1 (5 bases). This CDR3 comprises 13 residues. CDR1 and CDR2 (germline): LGHNA, YSLEER. V was pared by 2 bases and J by 9 bases, with 11 bases between.

This clonotype was detected ten times or more. The chain's CDR3 is CASIDRGEAFF. The CDR3 DNA reads TGTGCCAGCATTGACAGGGGTGAAGCTTTCTTT. V and J are TRBV12-3 or TRBV12-4 and TRBJ1-1, with 8 bases lining up with TRBD1. Germline trimming cut 7 bases from V and 7 bases from J; bases unmatched to any gene: 2. The CDR3 sequence is 11 residues long.

This clonotype was detected ten times or more. V usage is TRBV9 and J usage is TRBJ2-7; 9 nucleotides match TRBD1. The CDR3 runs 15 residues. With 0 bases clipped from V and 8 bases from J, the junction kept 9 bases outside the gene matches. Germline CDR1 is SGDLS and CDR2 is YYNGEE. CDR3 amino acids: CASSVGFGDRVKQYF. In nucleotides, the CDR3 is TGTGCCAGCAGCGTAGGATTTGGGGACAGGGTCAAGCAGTACTTC.

This clonotype showed up just a few times. The chain combines TRBV5-1 with TRBJ1-4; unclear D gene. The V end lost 0 bases, the J end lost 4 bases, and 7 bases lay between the germline ends. The CDR3 is 14 residues long. The germline CDR1 and CDR2 sequences are SGHRS and YFSETQ. This chain's CDR3 is CASSLVGLNEKLFF. In DNA, the CDR3 is TGCGCCAGCAGCTTGGTAGGCCTTAATGAAAAACTGTTTTTT.

This chain links TRBV5-3 with TRBJ1-4; D unresolved. TRBV5-3 is filed as an ORF, its function uncertain. There are 15 residues in the CDR3. Trimming pared 1 base from V and 4 bases from J, leaving 11 bases between. CDR3 protein: CARSLKGSGNEKLFF. The CDR3 nucleotides are TGTGCCAGAAGCTTGAAGGGCTCTGGTAATGAAAAACTGTTTTTT.

This clonotype has only a few counts. The chain employs TRBV25-1 and TRBJ1-1, with a tentative D call TRBD1 (6 bases). CDR1 is MGHDK and CDR2 is SYGVNS in the germline V gene. The germline V and J ends were trimmed by 4 bases and 8 bases, with 14 bases remaining between them. This CDR3 has 13 amino acids. The CDR3 protein is CASSVKTTGEAFF. CDR3 DNA sequence: TGTGCCAGCAGTGTAAAAACGACAGGAGAAGCTTTCTTT.

The rearrangement links TRBV10-3 to TRBJ2-3; 12 nucleotides align to TRBD1. Losses at the gene ends were 4 bases for V and 6 bases for J; bases not matched to a gene: 5. There are 15 residues in the CDR3. Germline V gene data show CDR1 as ENHRY and CDR2 as SYGVKD. The CDR3 sequence is CAISVGQGAPDTQYF. The CDR3 DNA reads TGTGCCATCAGTGTGGGACAGGGGGCTCCGGATACGCAGTATTTT.

The rearrangement links TRBV27 to TRBJ2-7; 7 bases fit TRBD2. V trimming: 0 bases; J trimming: 2 bases; junction bases outside the gene matches: 7. Germline-derived CDR1 and CDR2 are MNHEY and SMNVEV (reference sequence). The CDR3 sequence is 16 residues long. DNA of the CDR3: TGTGCCAGCAGTTTATCGGGGGAGGGAACCCCCTACGAGCAGTACTTC. As protein: CASSLSGEGTPYEQYF.

This clonotype was seen only a few times. The chain uses TRBV3-1 and TRBJ2-2; no clear D. V was cut by 3 bases and J by 4 bases, with 6 bases left in between. Germline CDR1 is LGHDT and CDR2 is YNNKEL (reference sequence). This CDR3 comprises 13 residues. In DNA, the CDR3 is TGTGCCAGCAGCCATCGCAGCACCGGGGAGCTGTTTTTT. Its translation: CASSHRSTGELFF.